The rows below give T cell receptor beta chains drawn from one sample of a study of CD8 T cells in ankylosing spondylitis. From the 5' RACE reads, TCRdb called clonotypes with MiXCR, one entry per CDR3 protein. Seen here are hundreds of thousands of distinct CDR3 sequences, roughly a tenth observed once, and the top ten hold roughly a fifth. Sequencing was carried out using blood, either unsorted or a sorted T cell fraction (not recorded which). The receptors were sampled from a male donor with ankylosing spondylitis or in good health (not recorded which). Each CDR3 is given with its conserved first and last residue.

V gene	CDR3 protein
TRBV3-1	CASGNGGGLSYNEQFF
TRBV24-1	CATGRGDEQFF
TRBV20-1	CSARDERAAYTGELFF
TRBV7-3	CASSLAAATEAFF
TRBV7-2	CASSLVQADHEKLFF
TRBV29-1	CSVVVAGELFF
TRBV19	CASSIQGQLYGYTF
TRBV30	CAWRGLAGGFTGELFF
TRBV5-1	CASSFDSLGQETQYF
TRBV2	CASRRDKDTQYF
TRBV5-1	CASSFGTGIYEQYF
TRBV19	CASSTDPRTGAGYTF
TRBV3-1	CASSQGLAGGGTDTQYF
TRBV6-2/TRBV6-3	CASSSISEANTEAFF
TRBV3-1	CASSQGMGWHTEAFF
TRBV5-6	CASSYAGVNTYEQYF
TRBV7-2	CASSDPNRGYTF
TRBV7-9	CASSLPPGVHTGELFF
TRBV6-1	CASRGEGAIEAFF
TRBV5-1	CASSLESGGSYEQYF
TRBV7-8	CASSLGGGRGRETQYF
TRBV7-8	CASSFTSGGKETQYF
TRBV29-1	CSVAVGLQFF
TRBV11-2	CASSSRTGSGANVLTF
TRBV6-4	CASSRDHATNEKLFF
TRBV3-1	CASSNGQMGDYGYTF
TRBV29-1	CSGGGDYGYTF
TRBV20-1	CSASTTGVVGETQYF
TRBV3-1	CASSLHLTGELFF
TRBV20-1	CSAPSSGTDNEKLFF
TRBV12-3/TRBV12-4	CASTRLAGGTDTQYF
TRBV12-3/TRBV12-4	CASSPPDYDKTNEQFF
TRBV20-1	CSAPRGGRGVDEKLFF
TRBV15	CATSRDAGSNGETQYF
TRBV6-5	CASSSGTDTEAFF
TRBV18	CATMTDLSTDTQYF
TRBV28	CASSLFRSGAIKETQYF
TRBV2	CASSIDWGYEQYF
TRBV12-3/TRBV12-4	CASSLRGTGSTDTQYF
TRBV12-3/TRBV12-4	CASSLGLPEKLFF
TRBV15	CATSRDNQETQYF
TRBV20-1	CSASGDTDTQYF
TRBV10-3	CAIGRGDTEAFF
TRBV20-1	CSAVPGGSYGYTF
TRBV18	CASSPGRGPYEQYF
TRBV4-2	CASSQEGGGSYNEQFF
TRBV5-1	CASSPPGLAPYNEQFF
TRBV5-1	CASSPDRERSLTLHF